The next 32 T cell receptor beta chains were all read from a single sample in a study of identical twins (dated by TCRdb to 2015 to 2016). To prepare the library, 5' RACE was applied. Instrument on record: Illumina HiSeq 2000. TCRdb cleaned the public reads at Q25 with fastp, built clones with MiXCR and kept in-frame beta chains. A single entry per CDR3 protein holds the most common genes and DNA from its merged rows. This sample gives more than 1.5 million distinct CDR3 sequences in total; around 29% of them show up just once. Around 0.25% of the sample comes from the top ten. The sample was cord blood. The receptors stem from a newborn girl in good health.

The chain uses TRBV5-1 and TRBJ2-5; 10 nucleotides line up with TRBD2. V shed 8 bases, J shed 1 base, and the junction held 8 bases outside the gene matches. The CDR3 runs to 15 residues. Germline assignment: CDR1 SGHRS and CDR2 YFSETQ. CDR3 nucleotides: TGCGCCAGTCGGATAGCGGGGGGACCCCAAGAGACCCAGTACTTC. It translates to CASRIAGGPQETQYF.

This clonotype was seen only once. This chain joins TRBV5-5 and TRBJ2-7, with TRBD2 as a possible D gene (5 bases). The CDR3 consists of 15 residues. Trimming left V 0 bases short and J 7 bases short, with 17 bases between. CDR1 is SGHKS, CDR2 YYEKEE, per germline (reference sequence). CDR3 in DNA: TGTGCCAGCAGCTTGGGCGCCGGGAACTACAATGAGCAGTACTTC. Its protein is CASSLGAGNYNEQYF.

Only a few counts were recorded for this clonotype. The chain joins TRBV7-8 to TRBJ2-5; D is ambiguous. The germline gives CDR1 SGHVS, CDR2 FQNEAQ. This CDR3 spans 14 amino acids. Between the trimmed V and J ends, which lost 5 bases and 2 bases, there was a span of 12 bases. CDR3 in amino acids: CASSPGVGQETQYF. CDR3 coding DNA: TGTGCCAGCAGCCCTGGGGTGGGGCAAGAGACCCAGTACTTC.

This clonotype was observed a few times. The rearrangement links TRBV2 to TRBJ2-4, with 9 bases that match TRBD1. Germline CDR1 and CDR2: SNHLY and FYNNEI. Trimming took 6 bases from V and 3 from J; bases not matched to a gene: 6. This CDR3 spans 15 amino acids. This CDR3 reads CASSRDREVKNIQYF. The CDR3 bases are TGTGCCAGCAGCCGGGACAGGGAAGTCAAAAACATTCAGTACTTC. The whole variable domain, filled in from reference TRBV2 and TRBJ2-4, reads EPEVTQTPSHQVTQMGQEVILRCVPISNHLYFYWYRQILGQKVEFLVSFYNNEISEKSEIFDDQFSVERPDGSNFTLKIRSTKLEDSAMYFCASSRDREVKNIQYFGAGTRLSVL.

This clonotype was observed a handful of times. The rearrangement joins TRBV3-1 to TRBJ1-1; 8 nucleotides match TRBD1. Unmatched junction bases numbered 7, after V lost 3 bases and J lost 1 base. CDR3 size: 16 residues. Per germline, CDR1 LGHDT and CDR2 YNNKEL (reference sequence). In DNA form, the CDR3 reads TGTGCCAGCAGCCAGGCCGGGACAGGCGGGAACACTGAAGCTTTCTTT. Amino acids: CASSQAGTGGNTEAFF.

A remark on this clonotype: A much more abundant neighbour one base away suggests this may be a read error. This CDR3 is CASGSGGLEQFF. The CDR3 region has the DNA TGCGCCAGCGGCTCCGGGGGTTTGGAGCAGTTCTTC. The J gene is TRBJ2-1, the V gene TRBV5-1; a possible D gene is TRBD2 (6 bases). CDR3 length: 12 amino acids. Trimming shortened V by 7 bases and J by 10 bases, and 15 bases separated the two germline ends. Germline V CDR1 and CDR2: SGHRS, YFSETQ.

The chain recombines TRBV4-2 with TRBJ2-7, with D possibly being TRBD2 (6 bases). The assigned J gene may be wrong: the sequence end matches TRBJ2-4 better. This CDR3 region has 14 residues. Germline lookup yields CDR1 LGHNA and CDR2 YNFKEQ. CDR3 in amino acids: CASSQEGGLVIQYF. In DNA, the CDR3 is TGTGCCAGCAGCCAAGAGGGGGGACTTGTCATTCAGTACTTC.

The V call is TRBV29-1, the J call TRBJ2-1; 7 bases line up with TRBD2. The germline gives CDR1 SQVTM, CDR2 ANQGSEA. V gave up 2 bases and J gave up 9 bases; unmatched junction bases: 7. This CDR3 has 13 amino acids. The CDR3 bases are TGCAGCGTTGAAAACGTCTCGGGGGGTGAGCAGTTCTTC. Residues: CSVENVSGGEQFF.

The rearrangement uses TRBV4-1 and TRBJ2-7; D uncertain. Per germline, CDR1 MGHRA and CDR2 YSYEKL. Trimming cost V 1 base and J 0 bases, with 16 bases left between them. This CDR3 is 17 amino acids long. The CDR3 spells CASSQGLRAQSSYEQYF. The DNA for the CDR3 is TGCGCCAGCAGCCAAGGACTCCGGGCCCAAAGCTCCTACGAGCAGTACTTC.

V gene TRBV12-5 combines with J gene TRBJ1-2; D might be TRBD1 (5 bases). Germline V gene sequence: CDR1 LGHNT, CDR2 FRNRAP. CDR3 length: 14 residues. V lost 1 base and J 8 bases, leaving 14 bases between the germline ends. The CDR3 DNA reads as TGTGCTAGTGGTTTGGGACAGCGGGGTCAAGGCTACACCTTC. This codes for CASGLGQRGQGYTF.

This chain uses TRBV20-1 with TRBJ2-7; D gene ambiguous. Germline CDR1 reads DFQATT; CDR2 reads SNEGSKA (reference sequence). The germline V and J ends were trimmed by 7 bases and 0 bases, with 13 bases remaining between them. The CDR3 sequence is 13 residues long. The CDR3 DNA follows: TGCAGTGGCCTCGGTGCTAGCTCCTACGAGCAGTACTTC. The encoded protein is CSGLGASSYEQYF.

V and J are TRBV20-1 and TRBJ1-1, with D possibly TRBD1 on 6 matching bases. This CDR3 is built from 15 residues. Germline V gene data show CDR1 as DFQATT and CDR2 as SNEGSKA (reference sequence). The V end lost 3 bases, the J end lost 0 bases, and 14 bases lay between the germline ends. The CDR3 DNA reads TGCAGTGCTAGTTATTACAGGGTCATGAACACTGAAGCTTTCTTT. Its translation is CSASYYRVMNTEAFF.

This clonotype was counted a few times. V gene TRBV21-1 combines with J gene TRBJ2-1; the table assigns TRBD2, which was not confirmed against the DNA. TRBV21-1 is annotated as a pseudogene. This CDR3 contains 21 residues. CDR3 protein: CASSKGKREAKGKVHPNEQFF. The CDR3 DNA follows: TGTGCCAGCAGCAAAGGGAAGCGGGAGGCAAAGGGTAAGGTTCATCCCAATGAGCAGTTCTTC.

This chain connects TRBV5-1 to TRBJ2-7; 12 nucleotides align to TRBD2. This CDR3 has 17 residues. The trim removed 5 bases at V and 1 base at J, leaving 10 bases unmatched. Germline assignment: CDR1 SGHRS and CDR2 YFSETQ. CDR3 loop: CASRERLAGASSYEQYF. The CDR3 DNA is TGCGCCAGCAGGGAACGACTAGCGGGAGCCTCATCCTACGAGCAGTACTTC.

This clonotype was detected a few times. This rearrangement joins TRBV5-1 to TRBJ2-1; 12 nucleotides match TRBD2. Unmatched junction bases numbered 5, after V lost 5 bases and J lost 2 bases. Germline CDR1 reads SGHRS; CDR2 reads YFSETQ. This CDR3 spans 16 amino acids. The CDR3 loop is CASSRTSGVAYNEQFF. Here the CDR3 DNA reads TGCGCCAGCAGTCGGACTAGCGGGGTCGCCTACAATGAGCAGTTCTTC.

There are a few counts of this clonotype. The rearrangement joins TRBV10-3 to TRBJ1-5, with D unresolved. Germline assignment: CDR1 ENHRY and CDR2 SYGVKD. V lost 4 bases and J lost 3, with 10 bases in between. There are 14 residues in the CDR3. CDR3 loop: CAISGSGNNQPQHF. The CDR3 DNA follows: TGTGCCATCAGTGGGTCGGGGAACAATCAGCCCCAGCATTTT.

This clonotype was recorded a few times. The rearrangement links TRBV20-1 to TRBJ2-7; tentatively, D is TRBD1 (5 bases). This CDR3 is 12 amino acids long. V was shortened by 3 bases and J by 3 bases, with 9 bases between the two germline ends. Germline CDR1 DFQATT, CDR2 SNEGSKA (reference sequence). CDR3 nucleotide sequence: TGCAGTGCTAGCTGGGGCTACTACGAGCAGTACTTC. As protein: CSASWGYYEQYF.

The CDR3 reads CASSLTGSLSYEQYF. CDR3 nucleotide sequence: TGTGCCAGCAGTCTGACAGGTTCCCTGTCCTACGAGCAGTACTTC. The gene calls are TRBV28 and TRBJ2-7; weak D call: TRBD1 (6 bases). V shed 5 bases and J shed 1 base, with 15 bases lying between them. This CDR3 is 15 amino acids long. CDR1 and CDR2 (germline): MDHEN, SYDVKM.

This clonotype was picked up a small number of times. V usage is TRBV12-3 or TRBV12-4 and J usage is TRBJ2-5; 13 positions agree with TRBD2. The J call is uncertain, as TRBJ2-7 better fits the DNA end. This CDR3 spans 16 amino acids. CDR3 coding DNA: TGTGCCAGCAGTCAAACCCGGACTAGCGGGAGCCACGAGCAGTACTTC. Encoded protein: CASSQTRTSGSHEQYF.

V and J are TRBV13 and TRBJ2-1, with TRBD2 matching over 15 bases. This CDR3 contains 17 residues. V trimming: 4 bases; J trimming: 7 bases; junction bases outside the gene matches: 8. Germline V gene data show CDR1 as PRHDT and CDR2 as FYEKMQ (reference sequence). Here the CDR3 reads CASSSGLAGGSRNEQFF. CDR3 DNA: TGTGCCAGCAGCTCGGGACTAGCGGGGGGAAGTCGGAATGAGCAGTTCTTC.

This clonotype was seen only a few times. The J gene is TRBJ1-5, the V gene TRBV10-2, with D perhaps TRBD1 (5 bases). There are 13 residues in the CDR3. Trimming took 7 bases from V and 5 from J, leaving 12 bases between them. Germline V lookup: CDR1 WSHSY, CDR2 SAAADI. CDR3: CASTEGWYQPQHF. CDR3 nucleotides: TGCGCCAGCACGGAGGGGTGGTATCAGCCCCAGCATTTT.

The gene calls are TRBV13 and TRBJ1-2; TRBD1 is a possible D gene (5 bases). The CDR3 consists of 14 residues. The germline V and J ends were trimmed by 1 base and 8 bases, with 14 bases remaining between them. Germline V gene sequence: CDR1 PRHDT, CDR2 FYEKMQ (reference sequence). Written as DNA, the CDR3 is TGTGCCAGCAGCTTAGAGGGGAAGGCTCGCGGCTACACCTTC. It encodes CASSLEGKARGYTF.

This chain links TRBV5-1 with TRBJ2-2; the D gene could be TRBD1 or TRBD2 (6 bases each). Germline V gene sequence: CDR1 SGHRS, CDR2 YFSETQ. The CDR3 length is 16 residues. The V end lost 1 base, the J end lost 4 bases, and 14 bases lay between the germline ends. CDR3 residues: CASSLRGDRSTGELFF. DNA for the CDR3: TGCGCCAGCAGCTTGAGGGGGGACCGCTCCACCGGGGAGCTGTTTTTT. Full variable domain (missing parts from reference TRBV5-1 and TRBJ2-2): KAGVTQTPRYLIKTRGQQVTLSCSPISGHRSVSWYQQTPGQGLQFLFEYFSETQRNKGNFPGRFSGRQFSNSRSEMNVSTLELGDSALYLCASSLRGDRSTGELFFGEGSRLTVL.

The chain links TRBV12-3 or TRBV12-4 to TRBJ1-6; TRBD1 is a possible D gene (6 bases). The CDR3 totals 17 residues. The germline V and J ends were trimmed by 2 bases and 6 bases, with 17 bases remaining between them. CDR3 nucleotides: TGTGCCAGCAGTTTAAAAGGGCCTAGGGGGTTTAATTCACCCCTCCACTTT. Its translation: CASSLKGPRGFNSPLHF.

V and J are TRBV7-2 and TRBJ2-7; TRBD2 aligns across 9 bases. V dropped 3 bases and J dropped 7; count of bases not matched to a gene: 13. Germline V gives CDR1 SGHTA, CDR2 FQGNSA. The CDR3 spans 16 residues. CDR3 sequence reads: CASSLGIAGGENEQYF. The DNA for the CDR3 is TGTGCCAGCAGCTTGGGGATTGCGGGAGGGGAGAATGAGCAGTACTTC.

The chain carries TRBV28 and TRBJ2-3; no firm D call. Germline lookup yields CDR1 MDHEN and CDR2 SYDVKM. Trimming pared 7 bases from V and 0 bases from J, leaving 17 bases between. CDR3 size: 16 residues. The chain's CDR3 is CASTVHPHASTDTQYF. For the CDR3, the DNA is TGTGCCAGCACCGTGCACCCCCACGCTAGCACAGATACGCAGTATTTT.

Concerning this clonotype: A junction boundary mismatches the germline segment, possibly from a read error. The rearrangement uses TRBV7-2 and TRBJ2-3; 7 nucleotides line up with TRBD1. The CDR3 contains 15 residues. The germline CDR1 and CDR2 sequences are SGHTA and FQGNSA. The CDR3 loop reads CAGSSGQAGTDTQYF. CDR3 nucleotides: TGTGCCGGCAGCTCTGGACAGGCTGGCACAGATACGCAGTATTTT.

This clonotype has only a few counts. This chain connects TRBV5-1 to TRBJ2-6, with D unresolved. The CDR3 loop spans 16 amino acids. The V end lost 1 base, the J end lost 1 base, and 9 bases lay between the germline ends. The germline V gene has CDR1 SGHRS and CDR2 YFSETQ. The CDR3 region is CASSLLGISGANVLTF. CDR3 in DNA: TGCGCCAGCAGCTTGTTGGGTATTTCTGGGGCCAACGTCCTGACTTTC.

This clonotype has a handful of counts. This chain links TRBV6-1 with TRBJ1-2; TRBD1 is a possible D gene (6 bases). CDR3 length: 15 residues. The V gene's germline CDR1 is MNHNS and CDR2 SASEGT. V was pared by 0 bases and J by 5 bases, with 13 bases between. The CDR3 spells CASSEAVKTGYGYTF. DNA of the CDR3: TGTGCCAGCAGTGAAGCGGTCAAGACAGGTTATGGCTACACCTTC.

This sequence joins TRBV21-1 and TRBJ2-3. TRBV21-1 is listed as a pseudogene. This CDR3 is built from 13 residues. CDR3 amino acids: CASSTNKRDTQYF. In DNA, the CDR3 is TGTGCCAGCAGCACTAACAAGAGGGATACGCAGTATTTT.

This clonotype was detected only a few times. CDR3 loop: CSASDGDTEAFF. The CDR3, as DNA: TGCAGTGCTTCGGACGGGGACACTGAAGCTTTCTTT. This rearrangement joins TRBV20-1 to TRBJ1-1; D unresolved. Deletions cut 5 bases from V and 3 bases from J, with 10 bases between. The CDR3 extends over 12 amino acids. CDR1 DFQATT and CDR2 SNEGSKA come from the germline V gene (reference sequence).

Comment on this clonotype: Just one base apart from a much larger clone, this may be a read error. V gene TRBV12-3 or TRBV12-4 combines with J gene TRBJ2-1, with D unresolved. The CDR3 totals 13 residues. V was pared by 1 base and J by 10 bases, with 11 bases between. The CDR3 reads CASSLEGIYEQFF. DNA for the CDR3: TGTGCCAGCAGTTTAGAGGGCATCTACGAGCAGTTCTTC.